This TCR beta chain was captured in a study of graft-versus-host responses after intestinal transplantation. Overall study context: Those transplanted obtained multivisceral, liver-intestinal, or isolated intestinal grafts.

The protocol was immunoSEQ multiplex PCR, while the TCRdb copy is restricted to in-frame clones and leaves out a portion. The table lists roughly 99,000 clones, roughly 87% of them singletons. Comment on this clone: The antigen remains undetermined.

The receptor was isolated from a human donor who was the organ donor for an intestinal transplant. Source: unstimulated CD4+ T cells sorted from spleen or lymph node cells, taken before transplant.

The CDR3 reads CAWSRDGPDPQHF. The CDR3 nucleotides read TGTGCCTGGAGTCGGGACGGCCCAGATCCCCAGCATTTT. The rearrangement joins TRBV30 to TRBJ1-5; the D gene is possibly TRBD1 (5 bases). The CDR3 is 13 amino acids. The V end lost 2 bases, the J end lost 10 bases, and 15 bases lay between the germline ends. Looked up from germline, CDR1 is GTSNPN and CDR2 is SVGIG (reference sequence).